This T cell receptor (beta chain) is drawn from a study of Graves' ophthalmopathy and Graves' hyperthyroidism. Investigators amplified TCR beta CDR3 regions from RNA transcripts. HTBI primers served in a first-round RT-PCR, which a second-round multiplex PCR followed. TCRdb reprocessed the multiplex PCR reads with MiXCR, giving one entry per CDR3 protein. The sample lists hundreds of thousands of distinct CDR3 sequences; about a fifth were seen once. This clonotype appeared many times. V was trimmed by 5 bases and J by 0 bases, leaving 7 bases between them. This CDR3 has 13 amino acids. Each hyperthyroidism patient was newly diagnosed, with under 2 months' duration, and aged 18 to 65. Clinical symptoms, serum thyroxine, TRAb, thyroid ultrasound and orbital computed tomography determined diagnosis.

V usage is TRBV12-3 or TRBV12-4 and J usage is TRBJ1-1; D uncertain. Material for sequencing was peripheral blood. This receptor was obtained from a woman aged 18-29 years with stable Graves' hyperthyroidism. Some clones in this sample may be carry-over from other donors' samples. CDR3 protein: CASSHPVNTEAFF. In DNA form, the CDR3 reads TGTGCCAGCAGTCACCCAGTGAACACTGAAGCTTTCTTT.